Following are 26 T cell receptor beta chains from one sample sequenced in a study of Graves' ophthalmopathy and Graves' hyperthyroidism. Investigators amplified TCR beta CDR3 regions from RNA transcripts. First-round RT-PCR employed HTBI primers, with a second-round multiplex PCR after it. In TCRdb, the multiplex PCR reads were re-called with MiXCR into one record per CDR3 protein. The sample records hundreds of thousands of distinct CDR3 sequences, 22% being singletons. The sequenced material came from peripheral blood. These receptors originate from a woman under 30 with stable Graves' hyperthyroidism. Some clones in this sample may be carry-over from other donors' samples.

At least ten counts were recorded for this clonotype. The junction does not match germline at one end; this may be a read error. The CDR3: CASSLAHGTGAF. The CDR3 coding sequence is TGTGCCAGCAGTTTAGCCCACGGGACAGGGGCCTTC. V gene TRBV12-3 or TRBV12-4 combines with J gene TRBJ1-2; TRBD1 matches 10 bases. This CDR3 comprises 12 residues.

A note on this clonotype: This CDR3 is missing its conserved last phenylalanine or tryptophan, likely due to a read error. The limits of the CDR3 on the DNA are not certain, so only TCRdb's listed CDR3 is given. The chain employs TRBV12-3 or TRBV12-4 and TRBJ2-7; TRBD1, the table's D call, was not compared with the DNA. The CDR3 contains 8 residues when both ends are counted. The CDR3 here is CASSPRDR.

This clonotype turned up a few times. The V gene is TRBV30, the J gene TRBJ2-2; 11 bases fit TRBD2. After removal of 5 bases from V and 4 bases from J, the junction contained 15 bases not matched to a gene. The CDR3 is 18 amino acids. Germline V gene lookup returns CDR1 GTSNPN and CDR2 SVGIG (reference sequence). CDR3 DNA sequence: TGTGCCTGGGACCATGTTGGGGTAGCGGGGGGGTTCACCGGGGAGCTGTTTTTT. Protein sequence: CAWDHVGVAGGFTGELFF. The variable domain in full, completed from reference TRBV30 and TRBJ2-2, reads SQTIHQWPATLVQPVGSPLSLECTVEGTSNPNLYWYRQAAGRGLQLLFYSVGIGQISSEVPQNLSASRPQDRQFILSSKKLLLSDSGFYLCAWDHVGVAGGFTGELFFGEGSRLTVL.

This clonotype was found a few times. The chain joins TRBV5-1 to TRBJ2-5; D possibly corresponds to TRBD1 (6 bases). The CDR3 consists of 15 residues. Trimming left V 0 bases short and J 5 bases short, with 14 bases between. Germline V gene sequence: CDR1 SGHRS, CDR2 YFSETQ. CDR3 residues: CASSLGTSGEETQYF. In DNA form, the CDR3 reads TGCGCCAGCAGCTTGGGTACGTCAGGGGAGGAGACCCAGTACTTC. Drawing the rest from reference TRBV5-1 and TRBJ2-5, the complete variable domain is KAGVTQTPRYLIKTRGQQVTLSCSPISGHRSVSWYQQTPGQGLQFLFEYFSETQRNKGNFPGRFSGRQFSNSRSEMNVSTLELGDSALYLCASSLGTSGEETQYFGPGTRLLVL.

The chain combines TRBV28 with TRBJ2-2; D possibly corresponds to TRBD2 (6 bases). V shed 4 bases and J shed 0 bases, with 15 bases lying between them. The CDR3 totals 17 residues. Germline assignment: CDR1 MDHEN and CDR2 SYDVKM. The CDR3 here is CASSSLTRGPNTGELFF. The CDR3 DNA follows: TGTGCCAGCAGTTCGCTGACTAGGGGTCCGAACACCGGGGAGCTGTTTTTT.

This chain joins TRBV6-1 and TRBJ1-1, with D uncertain. V was pared by 6 bases and J by 0 bases, with 14 bases between. This CDR3 is built from 15 residues. Germline CDR1 is MNHNS and CDR2 is SASEGT. In DNA form, the CDR3 reads TGTGCCAGCAGGGGGTTGGCCCCCATGAACACTGAAGCTTTCTTT. Amino acid sequence: CASRGLAPMNTEAFF.

In this sample, this clonotype turned up a few times. The CDR3 sequence is CASSMGNEQYF. CDR3 bases: TGTGCCAGCAGTATGGGGAACGAGCAGTACTTC. This chain uses TRBV28 with TRBJ2-7, with unresolved D. Trimming cost V 5 bases and J 5 bases, with 7 bases left between them. The CDR3 is made up of 11 amino acids. Germline lookup yields CDR1 MDHEN and CDR2 SYDVKM.

The chain joins TRBV2 to TRBJ1-1; D is unclear. Trimming took 3 bases from V and 0 from J, leaving 8 bases between them. The CDR3 extends over 14 amino acids. Germline V gene sequence: CDR1 SNHLY, CDR2 FYNNEI. This CDR3 reads CASSEYIMNTEAFF. The CDR3 bases are TGTGCCAGCAGTGAGTACATCATGAACACTGAAGCTTTCTTT.

This clonotype showed up many times. The chain recombines TRBV6-1 with TRBJ1-1; D is ambiguous. The V end was cut by 6 bases, the J end by 3 bases, with 14 bases between. Germline V lookup: CDR1 MNHNS, CDR2 SASEGT. The CDR3 sequence is 14 residues long. CDR3 coding DNA: TGTGCCAGCAGAAACTGGGGTGAGGACACTGAAGCTTTCTTT. It encodes CASRNWGEDTEAFF.

The table lists this clonotype with a count of one. V is TRBV20-1 and J is TRBJ2-7; possibly TRBD2 for D (6 bases). The germline V gene has CDR1 DFQATT and CDR2 SNEGSKA (reference sequence). V was cut by 6 bases and J by 5 bases, with 17 bases left in between. The CDR3 is made up of 13 amino acids. The CDR3 DNA reads as TGCAGTGCCCGCCACGGGACTCCCGACGAGCAGTACTTC. This codes for CSARHGTPDEQYF.

There are many counts of this clonotype. The chain is built from TRBV28 and TRBJ1-6; a possible D gene is TRBD1 (5 bases). The CDR3 sequence is 16 residues long. Germline CDR1 is MDHEN and CDR2 is SYDVKM. Trimming cost V 7 bases and J 4 bases, with 17 bases left between them. In DNA form, the CDR3 reads TGTGCCAGCAACGAACAGAGGGGCGCGTATAATTCACCCCTCCACTTT. It encodes CASNEQRGAYNSPLHF.

This clonotype has ten or more counts. This rearrangement joins TRBV12-3 or TRBV12-4 to TRBJ1-2, with D hard to call. V dropped 3 bases and J dropped 8 bases, with 10 bases sitting between them. The CDR3 has 12 residues. CDR3 nucleotides: TGTGCCAGCAGTTTTAGTCTGGGCGGCTACACCTTC. This codes for CASSFSLGGYTF.

This clonotype was seen ten or more times. The chain joins TRBV20-1 to TRBJ2-5, with D tentatively TRBD1 or TRBD2 (6 bases each). With 6 bases removed from V and 7 bases from J, the gap between germline ends came to 24 bases. The CDR3 contains 15 residues. The germline V gene encodes CDR1 DFQATT and CDR2 SNEGSKA (reference sequence). The CDR3, as DNA: TGCAGTGCCACCTCCGGGGACATCCCCGGGGGGACCCAGTACTTC. Amino acid sequence: CSATSGDIPGGTQYF.

The table lists this clonotype with many counts. The chain links TRBV11-2 to TRBJ1-2; possibly TRBD1 for D (6 bases). This CDR3 region has 16 residues. Germline-derived CDR1 and CDR2 are SGHAT and FQNNGV. V lost 3 bases, J lost 2 bases, and 16 bases lay in between. Here the CDR3 reads CASSFGQPVLNYGYTF. DNA of the CDR3: TGTGCCAGCAGCTTTGGACAGCCCGTGCTAAACTATGGCTACACCTTC.

There are a few counts of this clonotype. The chain uses TRBV12-3 or TRBV12-4 and TRBJ1-2; D not certain. The CDR3 runs 13 residues. V was shortened by 2 bases and J by 3 bases, with 7 bases between the two germline ends. The DNA for the CDR3 is TGTGCCAGCAGTTTAACACCTTACTATGGCTACACCTTC. Translating gives CASSLTPYYGYTF.

This clonotype has just a few counts. The chain recombines TRBV30 with TRBJ1-2; the match to TRBD1 covers 11 bases. Germline-derived CDR1 and CDR2 are GTSNPN and SVGIG (reference sequence). V was clipped by 4 bases and J by 4 bases; unmatched bases: 23. CDR3 length equals 20 residues. This CDR3 reads CAWNTGQGDRLPREAYGYTF. CDR3 nucleotide sequence: TGTGCCTGGAATACGGGACAGGGGGACCGACTACCTAGGGAGGCCTATGGCTACACCTTC.

The chain combines TRBV6-1 with TRBJ2-7; 7 positions match TRBD2. Germline V gives CDR1 MNHNS, CDR2 SASEGT. The CDR3 runs 13 residues. V was clipped by 7 bases and J by 6 bases; unmatched bases: 9. CDR3 coding DNA: TGTGCCAGCATGAAGCGGGATAGGGGCGAGCAGTACTTC. It specifies CASMKRDRGEQYF.

The V and J genes are TRBV12-3 or TRBV12-4 and TRBJ1-6; D remains ambiguous. With 5 bases removed from V and 5 bases from J, the gap between germline ends came to 13 bases. The CDR3 contains 15 residues. In DNA, the CDR3 is TGTGCCAGCAGTGAAGCGAACGGGAATAATTCACCCCTCCACTTT. Encoded protein: CASSEANGNNSPLHF.

The chain recombines TRBV28 with TRBJ2-5; 8 bases are a match to TRBD2. The CDR3 is 15 residues long. The junction had 9 bases not matched to a gene; V was cut back by 7 bases and J by 2 bases. Germline CDR1 and CDR2: MDHEN and SYDVKM. The CDR3 protein is CASTQERGNQETQYF. CDR3 nucleotide sequence: TGTGCCAGCACCCAGGAGCGGGGGAATCAAGAGACCCAGTACTTC.

This clonotype was counted many times. The chain links TRBV5-1 to TRBJ2-7, with D possibly being TRBD2 (6 bases). The V and J ends lost 0 bases and 7 bases respectively, with 26 bases between them. CDR3 length equals 18 residues. Per the germline V gene, CDR1 is SGHRS and CDR2 is YFSETQ. The CDR3 region has the DNA TGCGCCAGCAGCTTGGCGTTCCAAGGGCCGGGACTCCACCTGGAGCAGTACTTC. It translates to CASSLAFQGPGLHLEQYF.

This clonotype has a count of ten or more. This rearrangement joins TRBV6-1 to TRBJ2-7, with TRBD1 identical over 9 bases. V was clipped by 5 bases and J by 0 bases; unmatched bases: 2. Germline assignment: CDR1 MNHNS and CDR2 SASEGT. This CDR3 comprises 14 residues. This chain's CDR3 is CASSRTGDSYEQYF. The DNA for the CDR3 is TGTGCCAGCAGTCGGACAGGGGACTCCTACGAGCAGTACTTC.

Comment on this clonotype: At one end, the junction sequence differs from germline, possibly due to a read error. V and J are TRBV6-1 and TRBJ1-5; no definite D call. Germline loops: CDR1 MNHNS, CDR2 SASEGT. The CDR3 runs 15 residues. CDR3: CASAWAEASNQPQHF. In nucleotides, the CDR3 is TGTGCCAGTGCTTGGGCAGAGGCTAGCAATCAGCCTCAGCATTTT.

This clonotype was recorded many times. V usage is TRBV12-5 and J usage is TRBJ1-6; D might be TRBD1 (6 bases). Trimming pared 8 bases from V and 10 bases from J, leaving 27 bases between. From germline, CDR1 is LGHNT and CDR2 FRNRAP. The CDR3 contains 17 residues. CDR3: CASSPGKGHTWGSPLHF. As DNA, the CDR3 is TGTGCTAGTAGCCCCGGAAAGGGACATACATGGGGATCACCCCTCCACTTT.

In this sample, this clonotype turned up once. Just one base apart from a much larger clone, this may be a read error. The rearrangement links TRBV12-3 or TRBV12-4 to TRBJ2-4; a possible D gene is TRBD1 (6 bases). This CDR3 has 16 amino acids. The CDR3 coding sequence is TGTGCCAGCAGTTACCACAGGGTGCTAAGCAAAAACATTAAGTACTTC. Its translation is CASSYHRVLSKNIKYF.

This clonotype was picked up many times. The chain combines TRBV12-3 or TRBV12-4 with TRBJ1-1; 9 bases match TRBD1. J gave up 3 bases and V 5 bases, and 13 bases lay outside the gene matches. The CDR3 covers 17 residues. CDR3 DNA: TGTGCCAGCAGTACCCCGGGACAGGGTTTTCGACACACTGAAGCTTTCTTT. Protein: CASSTPGQGFRHTEAFF.

The gene calls are TRBV13 and TRBJ1-1; D might be TRBD1 (6 bases). The germline V gene has CDR1 PRHDT and CDR2 FYEKMQ (reference sequence). This CDR3 contains 15 residues. V gave up 5 bases and J gave up 1 base, with 14 bases separating them. CDR3 protein: CASSLPGESNTEAFF. The CDR3 coding sequence is TGTGCCAGCAGCCTACCAGGGGAATCGAACACTGAAGCTTTCTTT.